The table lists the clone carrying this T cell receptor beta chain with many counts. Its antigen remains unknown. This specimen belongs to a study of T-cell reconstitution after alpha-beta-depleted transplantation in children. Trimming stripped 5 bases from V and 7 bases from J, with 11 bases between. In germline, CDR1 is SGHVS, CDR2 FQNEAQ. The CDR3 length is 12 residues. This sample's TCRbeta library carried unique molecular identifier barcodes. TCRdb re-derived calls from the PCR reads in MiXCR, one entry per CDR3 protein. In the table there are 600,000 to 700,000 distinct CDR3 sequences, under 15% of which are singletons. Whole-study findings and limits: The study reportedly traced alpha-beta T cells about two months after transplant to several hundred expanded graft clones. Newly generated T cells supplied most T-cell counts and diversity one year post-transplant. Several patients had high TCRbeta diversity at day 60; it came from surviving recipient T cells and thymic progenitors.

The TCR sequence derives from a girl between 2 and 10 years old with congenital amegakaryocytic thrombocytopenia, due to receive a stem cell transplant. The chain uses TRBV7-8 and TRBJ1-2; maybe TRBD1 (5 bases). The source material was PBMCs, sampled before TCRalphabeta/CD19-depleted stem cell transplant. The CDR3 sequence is CASSQGDRGYTF. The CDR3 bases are TGTGCCAGCAGCCAGGGAGACCGTGGCTACACCTTC.